The 26 T cell receptor beta chains below come from one sample, sequenced in a study of post-analysis software for immune sequencing data (dated by TCRdb to about 2015). What the work shows at the level of the full study, not this receptor alone: About five TRBV segments, including TRBV5-6, TRBV5-1 and TRBV20-1, were significantly more frequent in patients than controls.

What these receptors recognize is not known. Library creation used PCR. TCRdb lists the instrument as Illumina HiSeq 2500. To reduce PCR and sequencing biases, unique molecular identifiers were built into the TCR beta cDNA libraries. The raw public data were reprocessed by TCRdb itself: fastp quality trimming at Q25, MiXCR clonotype calling, in-frame beta chains only. Each entry is one CDR3 protein sequence, shown with its most common DNA and genes. Here the sample has hundreds of thousands of distinct CDR3 sequences; over 30% occur a single time. The ten most abundant clones make up roughly 8.2% of the sample. Sequenced material: blood. These receptors were obtained from a girl aged 2-10 years with multiple sclerosis.

The table lists this clonotype with a few counts. V is TRBV20-1 and J is TRBJ2-3, with D possibly being TRBD1 (5 bases). CDR1 DFQATT and CDR2 SNEGSKA come from the germline V gene (reference sequence). Trimming took 8 bases from V and 4 from J, leaving 16 bases between them. The CDR3 runs 13 residues. This CDR3 reads CSPLSLGADTQYF. CDR3 bases: TGCAGTCCGTTATCTCTAGGGGCAGATACGCAGTATTTT.

This clonotype was seen many times. This chain uses TRBV5-1 with TRBJ2-7; D may be TRBD2 (6 bases). Germline loops: CDR1 SGHRS, CDR2 YFSETQ. The CDR3 has 18 residues. V shed 2 bases and J shed 4 bases, with 25 bases lying between them. This chain's CDR3 is CASSLQLTFVRGIYEQYF. CDR3 DNA sequence: TGCGCCAGCAGCTTACAGCTAACCTTTGTCCGGGGGATTTACGAGCAGTACTTC. The full variable domain, completed using reference TRBV5-1 and TRBJ2-7, is KAGVTQTPRYLIKTRGQQVTLSCSPISGHRSVSWYQQTPGQGLQFLFEYFSETQRNKGNFPGRFSGRQFSNSRSEMNVSTLELGDSALYLCASSLQLTFVRGIYEQYFGPGTRLTVT.

This clonotype was detected a few times. The chain has TRBV5-6 and TRBJ2-5; no clear D. Looked up from germline, CDR1 is SGHDT and CDR2 is YYEEEE. Trimming pared 3 bases from V and 1 base from J, leaving 16 bases between. The CDR3 consists of 16 residues. The CDR3 sequence: CASSSLTSLIQETQYF. The CDR3 DNA reads TGTGCCAGCAGCTCGCTGACGTCGTTAATCCAAGAGACCCAGTACTTC.

The chain combines TRBV18 with TRBJ2-1; 13 bases are a match to TRBD2. Losses at the gene ends were 5 bases for V and 0 bases for J; bases not matched to a gene: 4. Germline values: CDR1 KGHSH, CDR2 LQKENI. This CDR3 is 17 amino acids long. The CDR3 coding sequence is TGTGCCAGCTCAGCCCGGACTAGCGGGAGCTCCTACAATGAGCAGTTCTTC. Its translation: CASSARTSGSSYNEQFF.

The gene calls are TRBV20-1 and TRBJ2-1; 16 bases line up with TRBD2. The closer fit of TRBJ2-7 to the DNA end suggests the J call may be wrong. The CDR3 extends over 20 amino acids. CDR1 DFQATT and CDR2 SNEGSKA come from the germline V gene (reference sequence). The CDR3, as DNA: TGCAGTGCCGACACTCCGGGACTAGCGGGAGGGTGGAGCTCCTACAATGAGCAGTACTTC. As protein: CSADTPGLAGGWSSYNEQYF.

J is TRBJ1-2 and V is TRBV29-1, with TRBD1 identical over 7 bases. The germline V gene has CDR1 SQVTM and CDR2 ANQGSEA. With V trimmed by 7 bases and J by 1 base, 6 bases remained unmatched. CDR3 length equals 13 residues. The CDR3 is CSAAGGDNYGYTF. The CDR3 coding sequence is TGCAGCGCCGCAGGGGGGGATAACTATGGCTACACCTTC.

V gene TRBV5-4 combines with J gene TRBJ2-3; D remains ambiguous. Trimming cost V 2 bases and J 2 bases, with 6 bases left between them. Germline V gene sequence: CDR1 SGHNT, CDR2 YYREEE (reference sequence). The CDR3 totals 13 residues. CDR3 residues: CASSFEPTDTQYF. The CDR3 DNA reads TGTGCCAGCAGCTTCGAACCCACAGATACGCAGTATTTT.

The chain has TRBV20-1 and TRBJ2-1; D is ambiguous. CDR1 and CDR2 (germline): DFQATT, SNEGSKA (reference sequence). CDR3 length: 12 amino acids. V was cut by 6 bases and J by 0 bases, with 6 bases left in between. The DNA of the CDR3 is TGCAGTGCCCAGGCCTCCTACAATGAGCAGTTCTTC. This codes for CSAQASYNEQFF.

J is TRBJ1-5 and V is TRBV27, with no clear D. CDR1 is MNHEY, CDR2 SMNVEV, per germline (reference sequence). V lost 5 bases to trimming and J lost 3 bases, with 11 bases between them. This CDR3 contains 14 residues. CDR3 residues: CASSMRRDNQPQHF. The CDR3 coding sequence is TGTGCCAGCAGTATGAGGAGGGACAATCAGCCCCAGCATTTT.

This clonotype was counted only a few times. The chain has TRBV3-1 and TRBJ2-4; D may be TRBD1 (6 bases). From germline, CDR1 is LGHDT and CDR2 YNNKEL (reference sequence). This CDR3 is 14 amino acids long. V dropped 0 bases and J dropped 6 bases, with 9 bases sitting between them. CDR3 bases: TGTGCCAGCAGCCAAGAACAGGGAGTAAACATTCAGTACTTC. The encoded protein is CASSQEQGVNIQYF.

The table lists this clonotype with a count of one. The chain is built from TRBV7-9 and TRBJ1-1; 7 nucleotides agree with TRBD1. The ends lost 6 bases at V and 1 base at J; junction bases unmatched: 17. Germline V lookup: CDR1 SEHNR, CDR2 FQNEAQ (reference sequence). The CDR3 has 18 residues. CDR3 residues: CASRRTQGQSLRNTEAFF. The CDR3 DNA reads as TGTGCCAGCAGACGGACTCAGGGACAGTCTCTACGGAACACTGAAGCTTTCTTT.

V gene TRBV10-1 combines with J gene TRBJ1-2; no definite D call. CDR3 length: 13 amino acids. Germline CDR1 WNHNN, CDR2 SYGVQD (reference sequence). V was clipped by 5 bases and J by 3 bases, with 10 bases between them. In DNA form, the CDR3 reads TGCGCCAGCAGTAAAGAGCGCGACTATGGCTACACCTTC. Translated: CASSKERDYGYTF.

The sample holds a few counts of this clonotype. The chain links TRBV12-3 or TRBV12-4 to TRBJ1-6, with 7 bases that match TRBD1. This CDR3 is 14 amino acids long. Trimming at V came to 1 base and at J to 10 bases, leaving 4 bases not matched to a gene. The chain's CDR3 is CASSLEGGGSPLHF. The CDR3 DNA sequence: TGTGCCAGCAGTTTAGAAGGGGGCGGCTCACCCCTCCACTTT.

The DNA for the CDR3 is TGTGCCAGCAGCTTATCTAGCGGGGGCCCCACAGATACGCAGTATTTT. It encodes CASSLSSGGPTDTQYF. The chain couples TRBV7-9 to TRBJ2-3; 10 nucleotides align to TRBD2. CDR3 length: 16 residues. In germline, CDR1 is SEHNR, CDR2 FQNEAQ (reference sequence). J lost 2 bases, V lost 2 bases, and 4 bases had no gene match.

This clonotype was counted many times. V usage is TRBV4-3 and J usage is TRBJ2-5, with a weak D call TRBD1 (6 bases). There are 14 residues in the CDR3. Germline assignment: CDR1 LGHNA and CDR2 YSLEER. The V gene lost 4 bases and the J gene lost 5 bases, with 14 bases spanning the gap. The CDR3 sequence is CASSPTGRDETQYF. The CDR3 DNA reads TGCGCCAGCAGCCCGACAGGTCGGGATGAGACCCAGTACTTC.

The CDR3 sequence is CASSLAGYIQYF. The CDR3 DNA is TGTGCCAGCAGTTTGGCAGGATACATTCAGTACTTC. V and J are TRBV28 and TRBJ2-4; the D is unclear. Trimming removed 3 bases from V and 8 bases from J, with 8 bases in between. The CDR3 spans 12 residues. CDR1 MDHEN and CDR2 SYDVKM come from the germline V gene.

J is TRBJ2-7 and V is TRBV4-3; 9 bases match TRBD1. This CDR3 region has 15 residues. Per germline, CDR1 LGHNA and CDR2 YSLEER. The V gene end was trimmed by 0 bases and the J gene end by 5 bases; junction bases not matched to a gene: 5. CDR3 coding DNA: TGCGCCAGCAGCCAAGACGACAGGGGGTGGGACGAGCAGTACTTC. This codes for CASSQDDRGWDEQYF.

The DNA of the CDR3 is TGCAGTGCTAGGGCCCAGGGGCTACACTATGGCTACACCTTC. It is translated as CSARAQGLHYGYTF. The chain joins TRBV20-1 to TRBJ1-2; the D gene is possibly TRBD1 (6 bases). CDR1 is DFQATT, CDR2 SNEGSKA, per germline (reference sequence). Trimming took off 3 bases at V and 3 bases at J, with 14 bases between the two ends. The CDR3 is 14 amino acids.

This clonotype appeared a single time. V is TRBV7-3 and J is TRBJ2-7; TRBD2 matches 11 bases. CDR1 SGHTA and CDR2 FQGTGA come from the germline V gene. Trimming at V came to 4 bases and at J to 6 bases, leaving 5 bases not matched to a gene. The CDR3 has 14 residues. In DNA form, the CDR3 reads TGTGCCAGCAGCTCCGGGACTAGCGGATCCGAGCAGTACTTC. Its translation: CASSSGTSGSEQYF.

This clonotype has more than one count but fewer than ten. The genes are TRBV6-6 and TRBJ2-1, with TRBD1 matching over 12 bases. The CDR3 runs to 14 residues. The trim removed 5 bases at V and 8 bases at J, leaving 4 bases unmatched. CDR1 MNHNY and CDR2 SVGAGI come from the germline V gene (reference sequence). In DNA form, the CDR3 reads TGTGCCAGCAGTACCGGGACAGGGGGCTATGAGCAGTTCTTC. This codes for CASSTGTGGYEQFF.

The chain carries TRBV4-3 and TRBJ2-3; no definite D call. V was trimmed by 0 bases and J by 1 base, leaving 8 bases between them. CDR3 length: 15 residues. Germline V CDR1 and CDR2: LGHNA, YSLEER. The CDR3 DNA reads TGCGCCAGCAGCCAAGATCTACGCGGCACAGATACGCAGTATTTT. This encodes CASSQDLRGTDTQYF.

V is TRBV29-1 and J is TRBJ2-3; D gene unclear. The V gene's germline CDR1 is SQVTM and CDR2 ANQGSEA. V lost 0 bases to trimming and J lost 7 bases, with 5 bases between them. The CDR3 has 11 amino acids. CDR3 region: CSVEDYHTQYF. The CDR3 nucleotides are TGCAGCGTTGAAGACTACCATACGCAGTATTTT.

V usage is TRBV5-1 and J usage is TRBJ2-7, with TRBD2 identical over 11 bases. Germline lookup yields CDR1 SGHRS and CDR2 YFSETQ. The V gene end was trimmed by 4 bases and the J gene end by 2 bases; junction bases not matched to a gene: 5. The CDR3 has 15 residues. The CDR3 DNA sequence: TGCGCCAGCAGCCCTGGTAGCGGGGGGGCCTACGAGCAGTACTTC. This codes for CASSPGSGGAYEQYF. Looking up the rest from reference TRBV5-1 and TRBJ2-7 gives the full variable domain: KAGVTQTPRYLIKTRGQQVTLSCSPISGHRSVSWYQQTPGQGLQFLFEYFSETQRNKGNFPGRFSGRQFSNSRSEMNVSTLELGDSALYLCASSPGSGGAYEQYFGPGTRLTVT.

This clonotype was counted only a few times. CDR3 nucleotide sequence: TGTGCCAGCAGTTACTGGGCCACGTCGGACTACGAGCAGTACTTC. The encoded protein is CASSYWATSDYEQYF. The chain joins TRBV6-6 to TRBJ2-7, with unresolved D. V was cut by 1 base and J by 3 bases, with 13 bases left in between. CDR3 length: 15 residues. Per germline, CDR1 MNHNY and CDR2 SVGAGI (reference sequence).

This chain joins TRBV5-1 and TRBJ1-6; a weak D match, TRBD1 (5 bases). The germline gives CDR1 SGHRS, CDR2 YFSETQ. CDR3 length equals 14 residues. Trimming removed 3 bases at V and 6 bases at J, with 10 bases between. The CDR3 here is CASSYTGLNSPLHF. The CDR3 DNA follows: TGCGCCAGCAGCTACACGGGGCTTAATTCACCCCTCCACTTT.

The rearrangement joins TRBV7-9 to TRBJ1-1; TRBD1 agrees at 8 bases. V lost 5 bases, J lost 3 bases, and 8 bases stayed unmatched. This CDR3 region has 15 residues. In germline, CDR1 is SEHNR, CDR2 FQNEAQ (reference sequence). The CDR3 sequence: CASSPWQGADTEAFF. The CDR3 DNA reads as TGTGCCAGCAGCCCGTGGCAGGGGGCGGACACTGAAGCTTTCTTT.